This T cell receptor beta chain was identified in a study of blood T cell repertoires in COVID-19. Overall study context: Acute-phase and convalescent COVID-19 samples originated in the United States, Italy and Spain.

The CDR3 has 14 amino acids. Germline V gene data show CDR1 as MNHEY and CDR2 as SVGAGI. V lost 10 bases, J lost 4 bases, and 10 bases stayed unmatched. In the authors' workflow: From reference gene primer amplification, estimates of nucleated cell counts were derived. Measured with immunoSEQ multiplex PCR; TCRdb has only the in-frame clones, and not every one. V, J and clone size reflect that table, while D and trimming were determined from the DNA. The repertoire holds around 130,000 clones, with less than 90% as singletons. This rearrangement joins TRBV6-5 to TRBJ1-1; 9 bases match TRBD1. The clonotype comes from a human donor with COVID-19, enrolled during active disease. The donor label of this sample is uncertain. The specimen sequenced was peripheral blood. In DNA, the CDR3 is TGTGCCACCCCGACAGGGGGTTGGGGCACTGAAGCTTTCTTT. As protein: CATPTGGWGTEAFF.